The 14 T cell receptor beta chains listed next were all sequenced from one sample in a study of metastatic and nonmetastatic thyroid tumors. TCRdb reassembled clones from the PCR reads with MiXCR. The repertoire includes tens of thousands of clones, more than 20% of them detected once, and 9% to 10% sits in the top ten. Treatment of any kind had been given to no patient before thyroid surgery. The specimen was blood. These receptor sequences come from a female donor with papillary thyroid cancer or a benign thyroid nodule (not recorded which). Some clones in this sample may be carry-over from other donors' samples.

This clone came up many times. This is likely a read error, given that the CDR3 carries no conserved phenylalanine or tryptophan at its end. The chain links TRBV5-1 to TRBJ2-1; perhaps TRBD2 as D (6 bases). Germline CDR1 and CDR2: SGHRS and YFSETQ. The V end lost 0 bases, the J end lost 5 bases, and 12 bases lay between the germline ends. This CDR3 comprises 15 residues. CDR3 sequence: CASSLEAGPHNEQFL. CDR3 in DNA: TGCGCCAGCAGCTTGGAGGCGGGACCCCACAATGAGCAGTTCCTC.

This clone was seen many times. V gene TRBV18 combines with J gene TRBJ1-6; 11 bases agree with TRBD1. J was trimmed by 9 bases and V by 0 bases; bases with no gene match: 1. The germline CDR1 and CDR2 sequences are KGHSH and LQKENI. CDR3 length equals 15 residues. CDR3 loop: CASSPPGTGGSPLHF. In DNA, the CDR3 is TGTGCCAGCTCACCACCCGGGACAGGGGGTTCACCCCTCCACTTT.

This chain connects TRBV2 to TRBJ1-6; the D is unclear. Trimming left V 3 bases short and J 8 bases short, with 11 bases between. The CDR3 loop spans 14 amino acids. The germline CDR1 and CDR2 sequences are SNHLY and FYNNEI. CDR3: CASSDVGGHSPLHF. The CDR3 region has the DNA TGTGCCAGCAGTGACGTGGGTGGACATTCACCCCTCCACTTT.

This clone has only a few counts. This may be a read error, as it is one base from a much larger clone. The V call is TRBV29-1, the J call TRBJ1-5; the D gene could be TRBD1 or TRBD2 (5 bases each). The DNA matches TRBJ2-3 better at its end, which makes the J call doubtful. Germline CDR1 SQVTM, CDR2 ANQGSEA. The CDR3 extends over 14 amino acids. The CDR3 nucleotides are TGCAGCGTTGCCGGGGACGGTGACAATCAGCCCCAGTATTTT. Translating it yields CSVAGDGDNQPQYF.

This clone was detected once. V and J are TRBV4-1 and TRBJ1-4; D is possibly TRBD1 (5 bases). Germline V gene data show CDR1 as MGHRA and CDR2 as YSYEKL. The germline V and J ends were trimmed by 5 bases and 3 bases, with 16 bases remaining between them. There are 16 residues in the CDR3. CDR3 region: CASSDPKQAPNEKLFF. In DNA, the CDR3 is TGCGCCAGCAGCGATCCCAAACAGGCCCCTAATGAAAAACTGTTTTTT.

This clone was observed at least ten times. A read error may account for a junction end that differs from germline. J is TRBJ2-7 and V is TRBV7-7; no firm D call. Germline values: CDR1 SSHAT, CDR2 FNYEAQ (reference sequence). CDR3 length: 13 amino acids. The chain's CDR3 is CASSSDGSYEQYF. The DNA of the CDR3 is TGTGCTAGCAGCTCAGACGGCTCCTACGAGCAGTACTTC.

In this sample, this clone turned up a few times. The CDR3 spells CASVDHYEQYF. In DNA, the CDR3 is TGTGCCAGTGTAGACCACTACGAGCAGTACTTC. The chain joins TRBV6-1 to TRBJ2-7; D unclear. The CDR3 is made up of 11 amino acids. V was clipped by 9 bases and J by 3 bases, with 9 bases between them. Germline V gene data show CDR1 as MNHNS and CDR2 as SASEGT.

The table lists this clone with many counts. As DNA, the CDR3 is TGTGCCAGCAGTCCCCTGGGGGAGGCTAATGAAAAACTGTTTTTT. As protein: CASSPLGEANEKLFF. V gene TRBV28 combines with J gene TRBJ1-4; D may be TRBD1 (5 bases). CDR3 length: 15 amino acids. V dropped 5 bases and J dropped 3 bases, with 13 bases sitting between them. Germline CDR1 MDHEN, CDR2 SYDVKM.

This clone came up many times. The chain couples TRBV4-3 to TRBJ2-7; 8 nucleotides line up with TRBD1. Unmatched junction bases numbered 2, after V lost 1 base and J lost 3 bases. The length of the CDR3 is 14 residues. From germline, CDR1 is LGHNA and CDR2 YSLEER. CDR3 region: CASSQGTGFYEQYF. Here the CDR3 DNA reads TGCGCCAGCAGCCAAGGGACAGGGTTCTACGAGCAGTACTTC.

This clone is medium-sized (0.01 to 0.1%) within its sample. This chain joins TRBV28 and TRBJ1-6; D perhaps matches TRBD1 (6 bases). Germline CDR1 MDHEN, CDR2 SYDVKM. There are 14 residues in the CDR3. Between the trimmed V and J ends, which lost 6 bases and 9 bases, there was a span of 15 bases. The CDR3 loop is CASSRGQWGSPLHF. The CDR3 region has the DNA TGTGCCAGCAGCCGGGGGCAGTGGGGTTCACCCCTCCACTTT.

In its sample, this clone was seen many times. At the DNA level, this CDR3 is encoded by other sequences in the same sample as well. This sequence joins TRBV28 and TRBJ1-2, with D possibly being TRBD1 (5 bases). The CDR3 contains 11 residues. The V end was cut by 7 bases, the J end by 8 bases, with 11 bases between. Per the germline V gene, CDR1 is MDHEN and CDR2 is SYDVKM. This chain's CDR3 is CASMFGGGYTF. In DNA form, the CDR3 reads TGTGCCAGCATGTTCGGGGGGGGCTACACCTTC.

This clone was picked up many times. The rearrangement joins TRBV20-1 to TRBJ1-5; D is uncertain. V shed 3 bases and J shed 6 bases, with 18 bases lying between them. The CDR3 length is 15 residues. CDR1 DFQATT and CDR2 SNEGSKA come from the germline V gene (reference sequence). The CDR3 region is CSASQMASESQPQHF. DNA of the CDR3: TGCAGTGCTAGTCAGATGGCTTCCGAATCTCAGCCCCAGCATTTT.

In its sample, this clone was seen many times. The CDR3 nucleotides are TGTGCCAGCAGTTTATACCTGGGGGTCGGGAGCTACAATGAGCAGTTCTTC. Protein: CASSLYLGVGSYNEQFF. The gene calls are TRBV27 and TRBJ2-1; D is possibly TRBD2 (6 bases). Germline V lookup: CDR1 MNHEY, CDR2 SMNVEV (reference sequence). This CDR3 region has 17 residues. V gave up 1 base and J gave up 3 bases, with 16 bases separating them.

At least ten counts were recorded for this clone. The rearrangement links TRBV28 to TRBJ2-3, with TRBD2 identical over 10 bases. The ends lost 6 bases at V and 4 bases at J; junction bases unmatched: 7. This CDR3 spans 15 amino acids. Germline V gene lookup returns CDR1 MDHEN and CDR2 SYDVKM. In DNA, the CDR3 is TGTGCCAGCAGGACCAGCGGGAGGGATGCAGATACGCAGTATTTT. Translated: CASRTSGRDADTQYF.